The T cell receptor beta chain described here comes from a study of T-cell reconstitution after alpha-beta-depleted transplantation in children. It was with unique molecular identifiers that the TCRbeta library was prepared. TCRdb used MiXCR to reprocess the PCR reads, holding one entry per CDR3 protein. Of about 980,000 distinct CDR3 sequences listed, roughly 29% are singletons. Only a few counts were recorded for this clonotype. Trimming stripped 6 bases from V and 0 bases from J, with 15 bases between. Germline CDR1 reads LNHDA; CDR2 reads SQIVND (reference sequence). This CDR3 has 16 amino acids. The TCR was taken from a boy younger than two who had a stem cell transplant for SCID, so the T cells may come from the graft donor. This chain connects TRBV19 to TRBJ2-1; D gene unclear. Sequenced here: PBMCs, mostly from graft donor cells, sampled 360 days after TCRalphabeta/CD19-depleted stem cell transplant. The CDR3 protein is CASRSATASSYNEQFF. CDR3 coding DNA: TGTGCCAGTAGATCCGCGACTGCGAGCTCCTACAATGAGCAGTTCTTC.